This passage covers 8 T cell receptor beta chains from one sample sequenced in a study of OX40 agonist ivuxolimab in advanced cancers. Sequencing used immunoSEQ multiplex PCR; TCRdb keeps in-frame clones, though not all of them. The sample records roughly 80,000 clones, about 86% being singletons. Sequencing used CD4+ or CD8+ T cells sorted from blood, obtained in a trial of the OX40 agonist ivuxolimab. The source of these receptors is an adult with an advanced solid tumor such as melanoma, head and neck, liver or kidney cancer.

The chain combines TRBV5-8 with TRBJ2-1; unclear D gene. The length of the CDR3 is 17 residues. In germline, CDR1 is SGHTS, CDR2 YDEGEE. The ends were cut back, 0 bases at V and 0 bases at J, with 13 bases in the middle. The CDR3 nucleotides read TGTGCCAGCAGCTTGGTGGTGCAGGTGAGCTCCTACAATGAGCAGTTCTTC. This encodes CASSLVVQVSSYNEQFF. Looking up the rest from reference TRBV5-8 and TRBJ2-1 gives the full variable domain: EAGVTQSPTHLIKTRGQQATLRCSPISGHTSVYWYQQALGLGLQFLLWYDEGEERNRGNFPPRFSGRQFPNYSSELNVNALELEDSALYLCASSLVVQVSSYNEQFFGPGTRLTVL.

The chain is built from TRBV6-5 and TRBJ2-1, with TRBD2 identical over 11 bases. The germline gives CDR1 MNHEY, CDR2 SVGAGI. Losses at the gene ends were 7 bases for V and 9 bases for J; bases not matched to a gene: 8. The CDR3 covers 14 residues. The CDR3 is CASNQGLAEGEQFF. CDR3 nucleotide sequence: TGTGCCAGCAATCAGGGACTAGCGGAGGGTGAGCAGTTCTTC.

Here the CDR3 DNA reads TGCAGCGTTGGAGTTACACAGATGGATACGCAGTATTTT. This translates into CSVGVTQMDTQYF. The chain carries TRBV29-1 and TRBJ2-3; D call uncertain. Germline values: CDR1 SQVTM, CDR2 ANQGSEA. The CDR3 has 13 residues. Trimming took 4 bases from V and 6 from J, leaving 14 bases between them.

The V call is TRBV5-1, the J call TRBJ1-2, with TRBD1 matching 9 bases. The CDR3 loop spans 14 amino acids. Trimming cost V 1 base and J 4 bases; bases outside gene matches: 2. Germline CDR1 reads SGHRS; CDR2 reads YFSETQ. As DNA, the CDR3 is TGCGCCAGCAGCTTGATGGACAGGGGCTATGGCTACACCTTC. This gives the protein CASSLMDRGYGYTF.

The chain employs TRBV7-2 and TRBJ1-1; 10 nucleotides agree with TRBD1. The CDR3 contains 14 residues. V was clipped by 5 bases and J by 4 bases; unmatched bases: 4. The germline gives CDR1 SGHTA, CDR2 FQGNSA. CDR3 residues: CASSMTGGLTEAFF. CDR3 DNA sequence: TGTGCCAGCAGCATGACAGGGGGCCTCACTGAAGCTTTCTTT.

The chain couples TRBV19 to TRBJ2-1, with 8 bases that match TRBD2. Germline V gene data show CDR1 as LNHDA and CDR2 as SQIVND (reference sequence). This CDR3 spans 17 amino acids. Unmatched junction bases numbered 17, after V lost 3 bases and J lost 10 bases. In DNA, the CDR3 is TGTGCCAGTAGTATGGAGGGCAGAAGCGGGGGACGACTCGAGCAGTTCTTC. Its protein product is CASSMEGRSGGRLEQFF. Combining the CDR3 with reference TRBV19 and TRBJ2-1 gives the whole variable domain DGGITQSPKYLFRKEGQNVTLSCEQNLNHDAMYWYRQDPGQGLRLIYYSQIVNDFQKGDIAEGYSVSREKKESFPLTVTSAQKNPTAFYLCASSMEGRSGGRLEQFFGPGTRLTVL.

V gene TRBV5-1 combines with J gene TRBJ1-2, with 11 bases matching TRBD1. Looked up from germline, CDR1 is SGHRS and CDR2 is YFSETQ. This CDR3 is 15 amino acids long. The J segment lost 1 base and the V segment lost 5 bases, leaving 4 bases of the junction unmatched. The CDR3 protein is CASRGQGDLNYGYTF. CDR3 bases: TGCGCCAGCAGGGGACAGGGGGATCTTAACTATGGCTACACCTTC.

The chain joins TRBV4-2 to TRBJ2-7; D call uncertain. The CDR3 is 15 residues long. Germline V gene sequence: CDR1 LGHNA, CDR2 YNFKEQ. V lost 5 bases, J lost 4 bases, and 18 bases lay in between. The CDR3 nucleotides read TGTGCCAGCAGCTTGTTCCTTATTCAAGGTTACGAGCAGTACTTC. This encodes CASSLFLIQGYEQYF.